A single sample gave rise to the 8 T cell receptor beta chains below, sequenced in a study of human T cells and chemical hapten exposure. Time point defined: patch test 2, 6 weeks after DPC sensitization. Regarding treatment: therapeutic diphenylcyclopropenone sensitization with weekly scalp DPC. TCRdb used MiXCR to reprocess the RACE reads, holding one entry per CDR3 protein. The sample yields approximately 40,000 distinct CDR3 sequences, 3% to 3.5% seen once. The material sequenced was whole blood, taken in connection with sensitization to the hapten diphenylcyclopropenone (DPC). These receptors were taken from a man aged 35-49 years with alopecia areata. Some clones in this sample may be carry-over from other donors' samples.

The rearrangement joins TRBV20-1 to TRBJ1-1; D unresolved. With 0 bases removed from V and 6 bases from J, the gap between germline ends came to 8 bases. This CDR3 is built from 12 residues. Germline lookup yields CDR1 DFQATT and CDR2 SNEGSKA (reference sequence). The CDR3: CSARETAAEAFF. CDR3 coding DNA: TGCAGTGCTAGAGAAACGGCGGCTGAAGCTTTCTTT.

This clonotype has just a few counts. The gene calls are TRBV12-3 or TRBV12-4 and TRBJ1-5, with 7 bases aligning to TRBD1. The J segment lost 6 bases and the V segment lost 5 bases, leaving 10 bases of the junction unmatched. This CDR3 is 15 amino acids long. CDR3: CASSRTGDVGQPQHF. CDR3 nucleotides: TGTGCCAGCAGTCGAACAGGGGATGTCGGTCAGCCCCAGCATTTT.

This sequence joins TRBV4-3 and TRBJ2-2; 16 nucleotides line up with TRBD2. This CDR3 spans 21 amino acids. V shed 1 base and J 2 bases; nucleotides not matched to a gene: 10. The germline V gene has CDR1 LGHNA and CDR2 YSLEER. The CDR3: CASSQVGPGLAGGPNTGELFF. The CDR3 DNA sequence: TGCGCCAGCAGCCAAGTCGGCCCGGGACTAGCGGGAGGGCCCAACACCGGGGAGCTGTTTTTT.

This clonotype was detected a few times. CDR3 sequence: CASSQGVSQSGGYTF. The CDR3 bases are TGTGCCAGCAGCCAAGGGGTCAGTCAGAGTGGTGGCTACACCTTC. V gene TRBV3-1 combines with J gene TRBJ1-2; D ambiguous. Germline CDR1 and CDR2: LGHDT and YNNKEL (reference sequence). Trimming left V 1 base short and J 7 bases short, with 16 bases between. This CDR3 is 15 amino acids long. Full variable domain (outside the CDR3, taken from reference TRBV3-1 and TRBJ1-2): DTAVSQTPKYLVTQMGNDKSIKCEQNLGHDTMYWYKQDSKKFLKIMFSYNNKELIINETVPNRFSPKSPDKAHLNLHINSLELGDSAVYFCASSQGVSQSGGYTFGSGTRLTVV.

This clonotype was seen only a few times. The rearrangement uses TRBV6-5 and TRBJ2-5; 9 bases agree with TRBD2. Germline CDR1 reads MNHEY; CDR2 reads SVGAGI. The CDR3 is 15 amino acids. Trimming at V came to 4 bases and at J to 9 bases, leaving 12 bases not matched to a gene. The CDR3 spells CASSSHLAGLGAQYF. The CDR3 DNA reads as TGTGCCAGCAGTTCCCACCTAGCGGGACTGGGGGCCCAGTACTTC.

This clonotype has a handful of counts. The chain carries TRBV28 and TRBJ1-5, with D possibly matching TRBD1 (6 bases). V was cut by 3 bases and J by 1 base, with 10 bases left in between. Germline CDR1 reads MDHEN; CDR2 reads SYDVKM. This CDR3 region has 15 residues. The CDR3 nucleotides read TGTGCCAGCAGTTTTATAGGGGGAAGCAATCAGCCCCAGCATTTT. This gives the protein CASSFIGGSNQPQHF.

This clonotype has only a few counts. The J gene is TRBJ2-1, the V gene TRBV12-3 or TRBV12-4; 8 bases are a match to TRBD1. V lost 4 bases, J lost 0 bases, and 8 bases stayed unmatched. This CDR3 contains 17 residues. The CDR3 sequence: CASSSRQGRTSYNEQFF. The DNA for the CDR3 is TGTGCCAGCAGTTCCCGACAGGGGCGAACCTCCTACAATGAGCAGTTCTTC.

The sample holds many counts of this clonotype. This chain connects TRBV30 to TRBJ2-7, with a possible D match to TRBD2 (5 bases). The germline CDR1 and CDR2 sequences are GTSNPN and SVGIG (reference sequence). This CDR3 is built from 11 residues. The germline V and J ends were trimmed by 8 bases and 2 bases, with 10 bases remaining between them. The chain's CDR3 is CALSVTYEQYF. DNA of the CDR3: TGTGCCCTTAGCGTGACCTACGAGCAGTACTTC.